One T cell receptor beta chain is described in this entry. Its cognate antigen is unknown. The sample originates from a study of radiation and T cells in renal cell carcinoma. General study findings and limits: Top tumor clonotypes rose in blood 2 weeks post-radiation, then contracted.

The repertoire was sequenced with immunoSEQ multiplex PCR; TCRdb's copy has only in-frame clones and lacks some. Counted here are about 86,000 clones, just under 85% occurring once; the ten biggest clones make up 9.4%. The time point here: blood 4 weeks post-SBRT, at nephrectomy. The treatment denotes: 15 Gy SBRT to primary tumor, nephrectomy 4 weeks later. Nephrectomy followed 15 Gy stereotactic body radiation by 4 weeks. Serial blood draws occurred at baseline and 2 and 4 weeks post-SBRT. The clonotype comes from a man aged 50-59 years with renal cell carcinoma. Sequences were derived from blood, sampled from a patient whose treatment included radiotherapy and nephrectomy.

CDR3 residues: CASSLVEGGNYGYTF. CDR3 in DNA: TGCGCCAGCAGCTTGGTGGAGGGGGGCAACTATGGCTACACCTTC. V and J are TRBV5-1 and TRBJ1-2, with D possibly matching TRBD1 (6 bases). The V gene's germline CDR1 is SGHRS and CDR2 YFSETQ. V lost 0 bases to trimming and J lost 2 bases, with 11 bases between them. The CDR3 sequence is 15 residues long.